These 19 T cell receptor beta chains share one sample of origin, sequenced in a study of blood T cell repertoires in COVID-19. TCRdb's table, derived via immunoSEQ multiplex PCR, lists solely in-frame clones and lacks some. This sample has about 300,000 clones, with roughly 80% found just once. The specimen was peripheral blood. All receptors come from a woman aged 50 to 65 who had recovered from COVID-19.

This chain uses TRBV7-9 with TRBJ2-2; TRBD1 matches 8 bases. CDR1 and CDR2 (germline): SEHNR, FQNEAQ (reference sequence). The CDR3 totals 15 residues. The junction had 12 bases not matched to a gene; V was cut back by 10 bases and J by 5 bases. CDR3 DNA sequence: TGTGCCACCCCGTCCGGGACAGGAGCAACCGGGGAGCTGTTTTTT. This sequence encodes CATPSGTGATGELFF.

This chain uses TRBV2 with TRBJ1-2; TRBD1 matches 8 bases. With V trimmed by 6 bases and J by 8 bases, 5 bases remained unmatched. The CDR3 is 12 amino acids. Per germline, CDR1 SNHLY and CDR2 FYNNEI. The CDR3 nucleotides are TGTGCCAGCAGGACAGGGGTTTGGGGCTACACCTTC. This gives the protein CASRTGVWGYTF.

In this sample, this clone turned up once. V and J are TRBV28 and TRBJ1-1; no clear D gene. The CDR3 contains 12 residues. CDR1 and CDR2 (germline): MDHEN, SYDVKM. The ends were cut back, 2 bases at V and 8 bases at J, with 9 bases in the middle. The chain's CDR3 is CASSLKRREAFF. Written as DNA, the CDR3 is TGTGCCAGCAGTTTAAAGAGGAGAGAAGCTTTCTTT.

The gene calls are TRBV5-1 and TRBJ2-1; a weak D match, TRBD2 (6 bases). CDR1 and CDR2 from the germline V gene are SGHRS and YFSETQ. The CDR3 is made up of 16 amino acids. The V gene lost 4 bases and the J gene lost 0 bases, with 14 bases spanning the gap. CDR3 in amino acids: CASSPNVRGSYNEQFF. The DNA for the CDR3 is TGCGCCAGCAGCCCCAACGTGCGGGGCTCCTACAATGAGCAGTTCTTC. Complete variable domain (other parts from reference TRBV5-1 and TRBJ2-1): KAGVTQTPRYLIKTRGQQVTLSCSPISGHRSVSWYQQTPGQGLQFLFEYFSETQRNKGNFPGRFSGRQFSNSRSEMNVSTLELGDSALYLCASSPNVRGSYNEQFFGPGTRLTVL.

The chain uses TRBV6-6 and TRBJ2-5; perhaps TRBD2 as D (6 bases). Trimming took 10 bases from V and 4 from J, leaving 16 bases between them. There are 13 residues in the CDR3. Per the germline V gene, CDR1 is MNHNY and CDR2 is SVGAGI (reference sequence). The CDR3 loop is CATRRLEGETQYF. CDR3 coding DNA: TGTGCCACCCGCAGACTAGAAGGAGAGACCCAGTACTTC.

The rearrangement links TRBV28 to TRBJ1-1, with 7 nucleotides matching TRBD1. Unmatched junction bases numbered 0, after V lost 1 base and J lost 4 bases. The length of the CDR3 is 13 residues. Germline CDR1 reads MDHEN; CDR2 reads SYDVKM. CDR3 loop: CASSLSGGTEAFF. The CDR3 DNA follows: TGTGCCAGCAGTTTATCAGGGGGCACTGAAGCTTTCTTT.

For this clone: The same CDR3 arises from other DNA sequences in this sample as well. The CDR3 reads CASSLPDRVYGYTF. In DNA, the CDR3 is TGTGCCAGCAGTTTACCCGACAGGGTCTATGGCTACACCTTC. V and J are TRBV28 and TRBJ1-2; 7 bases agree with TRBD1. From germline, CDR1 is MDHEN and CDR2 SYDVKM. The CDR3 length is 14 residues. Trimming cost V 2 bases and J 4 bases; bases outside gene matches: 4.

The rearrangement uses TRBV9 and TRBJ2-5, with D possibly matching TRBD2 (6 bases). CDR1 is SGDLS, CDR2 YYNGEE, per germline. The CDR3 is made up of 15 amino acids. The V and J ends lost 0 bases and 4 bases respectively, with 13 bases between them. The CDR3 DNA reads as TGTGCCAGCAGCGTAGAGGCGGGGCTCGGAGAGACCCAGTACTTC. Protein: CASSVEAGLGETQYF. Full variable domain (remainder filled in from reference TRBV9 and TRBJ2-5): DSGVTQTPKHLITATGQRVTLRCSPRSGDLSVYWYQQSLDQGLQFLIQYYNGEERAKGNILERFSAQQFPDLHSELNLSSLELGDSALYFCASSVEAGLGETQYFGPGTRLLVL.

CDR3 region: CASSLVTGGTNTGELFF. In DNA, the CDR3 is TGTGCCAGCAGCTTGGTCACCGGGGGGACGAACACCGGGGAGCTGTTTTTT. The chain recombines TRBV5-7 with TRBJ2-2; 7 nucleotides agree with TRBD2. TRBV5-7 is identified as an open reading frame with a role that is uncertain. The J segment lost 0 bases and the V segment lost 0 bases, leaving 5 bases of the junction unmatched. There are 17 residues in the CDR3.

This chain connects TRBV20-1 to TRBJ1-2, with D unclear. The length of the CDR3 is 11 residues. V was trimmed by 6 bases and J by 4 bases, leaving 9 bases between them. The germline V gene has CDR1 DFQATT and CDR2 SNEGSKA (reference sequence). The CDR3 nucleotides read TGCAGTGCCCGGAGAGGCTATGGCTACACCTTC. The encoded protein is CSARRGYGYTF.

The chain employs TRBV5-1 and TRBJ2-5; possibly TRBD2 for D (6 bases). V lost 0 bases and J lost 3, with 9 bases in between. The CDR3 contains 14 residues. Germline-derived CDR1 and CDR2 are SGHRS and YFSETQ. CDR3 nucleotide sequence: TGCGCCAGCAGCTTGGTCCCGGGAGAAGAGACCCAGTACTTC. This gives the protein CASSLVPGEETQYF. Supplemented by reference TRBV5-1 and TRBJ2-5, the full variable domain reads KAGVTQTPRYLIKTRGQQVTLSCSPISGHRSVSWYQQTPGQGLQFLFEYFSETQRNKGNFPGRFSGRQFSNSRSEMNVSTLELGDSALYLCASSLVPGEETQYFGPGTRLLVL.

This clone was observed a single time. The rearrangement links TRBV19 to TRBJ2-1, with 10 bases fitting TRBD1. From germline, CDR1 is LNHDA and CDR2 SQIVND (reference sequence). V lost 6 bases and J lost 7; bases outside the gene matches: 9. This CDR3 contains 15 residues. DNA of the CDR3: TGTGCCAGTAGCCATCGGGACAGGGGTTTGAATGAGCAGTTCTTC. It is translated as CASSHRDRGLNEQFF.

V and J are TRBV5-4 and TRBJ2-7; 8 bases map to TRBD2. Germline CDR1 reads SGHNT; CDR2 reads YYREEE (reference sequence). This CDR3 is 13 amino acids long. V gave up 6 bases and J gave up 6 bases; unmatched junction bases: 8. CDR3 loop: CASTTAGVGEQYF. The CDR3, as DNA: TGTGCCAGCACTACAGCGGGAGTGGGCGAGCAGTACTTC.

This clone appeared a single time. The V call is TRBV24-1, the J call TRBJ2-1, with 8 nucleotides matching TRBD1. CDR1 and CDR2 from the germline V gene are KGHDR and SFDVKD. This CDR3 has 15 residues. V shed 2 bases and J 8 bases; nucleotides not matched to a gene: 7. The DNA for the CDR3 is TGTGCCACCAGTGATTATGGGCAGGGGGCCGATGAGCAGTTCTTC. This sequence encodes CATSDYGQGADEQFF.

This clone appeared many times. The chain joins TRBV9 to TRBJ1-6; 9 bases are a match to TRBD1. CDR3 length: 13 residues. Germline values: CDR1 SGDLS, CDR2 YYNGEE. Trimming took 6 bases from V and 9 from J; bases not matched to a gene: 4. The CDR3 nucleotides read TGTGCCAGCAAGGGGACAGGGCCTTCACCCCTCCACTTT. Encoded protein: CASKGTGPSPLHF.

The J gene is TRBJ2-7, the V gene TRBV5-4; no reliable D call. Per the germline V gene, CDR1 is SGHNT and CDR2 is YYREEE (reference sequence). V gave up 5 bases and J gave up 9 bases, with 24 bases separating them. The CDR3 totals 15 residues. The CDR3 region has the DNA TGTGCCAGCAGTTCCGACCCGGATCGAAAGACTGGGCAGTACTTC. Translation: CASSSDPDRKTGQYF.

V gene TRBV30 combines with J gene TRBJ2-1, with 9 nucleotides matching TRBD2. Looked up from germline, CDR1 is GTSNPN and CDR2 is SVGIG (reference sequence). The CDR3 extends over 14 amino acids. Unmatched junction bases numbered 2, after V lost 3 bases and J lost 2 bases. The CDR3, as DNA: TGTGCCTGGAGGGCGGGAGGGGCCTACAATGAGCAGTTCTTC. It encodes CAWRAGGAYNEQFF.

The V and J genes are TRBV28 and TRBJ1-5; TRBD1 is a possible D gene (5 bases). V gave up 5 bases and J gave up 3 bases, with 17 bases separating them. The length of the CDR3 is 16 residues. Germline V gene sequence: CDR1 MDHEN, CDR2 SYDVKM. CDR3 protein: CASSPSWGDDNQPQHF. Here the CDR3 DNA reads TGTGCCAGCAGTCCCTCCTGGGGGGACGACAATCAGCCCCAGCATTTT. Combining the CDR3 with reference TRBV28 and TRBJ1-5 gives the whole variable domain DVKVTQSSRYLVKRTGEKVFLECVQDMDHENMFWYRQDPGLGLRLIYFSYDVKMKEKGDIPEGYSVSREKKERFSLILESASTNQTSMYLCASSPSWGDDNQPQHFGDGTRLSIL.

The chain joins TRBV28 to TRBJ1-2; D is ambiguous. V was cut by 4 bases and J by 4 bases, with 10 bases left in between. CDR3 length equals 13 residues. Per germline, CDR1 MDHEN and CDR2 SYDVKM. Here the CDR3 reads CASSSRLRYGYTF. The CDR3 nucleotides are TGTGCCAGCAGTTCAAGACTCCGCTATGGCTACACCTTC.